One and the same sample provided the 21 T cell receptor beta chains below, sequenced in a study of T-cell reconstitution after alpha-beta-depleted transplantation in children (dated by TCRdb to about 2016). Libraries were prepared through PCR. The sequencing machine was an Illumina HiSeq 2500. TCR library preparation used molecular barcoding, with unique molecular identifiers applied to normalize quantification of the TCRbeta repertoire. The raw public data were reprocessed by TCRdb itself: fastp quality trimming at Q25, MiXCR clonotype calling, in-frame beta chains only. Rows are unified per CDR3 protein, each entry keeping the most common DNA and genes. The sample table holds hundreds of thousands of distinct CDR3 sequences, of which approximately 10% were seen once. Over 5% of the sample lies in the top ten. This material consisted of PBMCs from the stem cell graft donor, taken from the stem cell graft. The receptors stem from a human donor who donated a stem cell graft to a child with acute lymphoblastic leukemia.

V usage is TRBV5-1 and J usage is TRBJ2-1; TRBD1 agrees at 7 bases. V lost 0 bases and J lost 4; bases outside the gene matches: 4. CDR1 SGHRS and CDR2 YFSETQ come from the germline V gene. The CDR3 extends over 15 amino acids. This CDR3 is CASSLVGTAYNEQFF. CDR3 coding DNA: TGCGCCAGCAGCTTGGTTGGGACAGCATACAATGAGCAGTTCTTC.

This clonotype has more than one count but fewer than ten. J is TRBJ1-2 and V is TRBV15, with TRBD1 identical over 7 bases. The germline CDR1 and CDR2 sequences are LNHNV and YYDKDF (reference sequence). The CDR3 runs to 13 residues. V lost 0 bases to trimming and J lost 6 bases; unmatched junction nucleotides: 1. CDR3 DNA: TGTGCCACCAGCAGAGACAGGGGGGATGGCTACACCTTC. Translation: CATSRDRGDGYTF.

Many counts were recorded for this clonotype. The genes are TRBV5-1 and TRBJ1-1; D possibly corresponds to TRBD1 (5 bases). Per the germline V gene, CDR1 is SGHRS and CDR2 is YFSETQ. V lost 2 bases and J 6 bases, leaving 11 bases between the germline ends. The CDR3 contains 13 residues. DNA of the CDR3: TGCGCCAGCAGCTTCGCTGGGGCTCCTGAAGCTTTCTTT. Amino acid sequence: CASSFAGAPEAFF. Drawing the rest from reference TRBV5-1 and TRBJ1-1, the complete variable domain is KAGVTQTPRYLIKTRGQQVTLSCSPISGHRSVSWYQQTPGQGLQFLFEYFSETQRNKGNFPGRFSGRQFSNSRSEMNVSTLELGDSALYLCASSFAGAPEAFFGQGTRLTVV.

This clonotype was detected many times. The chain employs TRBV20-1 and TRBJ2-1; TRBD2 is a possible D gene (6 bases). CDR1 and CDR2 from the germline V gene are DFQATT and SNEGSKA (reference sequence). This CDR3 contains 12 residues. Trimming cost V 4 bases and J 8 bases, with 12 bases left between them. CDR3 residues: CSANVGGYEQFF. The CDR3 region has the DNA TGCAGTGCTAACGTCGGGGGATATGAGCAGTTCTTC.

In this sample, this clonotype turned up many times. The chain carries TRBV11-2 and TRBJ2-1, with D uncertain. Germline V gene data show CDR1 as SGHAT and CDR2 as FQNNGV. There are 12 residues in the CDR3. Deletions cut 2 bases from V and 9 bases from J, with 8 bases between. The CDR3 spells CASSLSSGEQFF. The CDR3 DNA sequence: TGTGCCAGCAGCTTATCTTCCGGTGAGCAGTTCTTC.

This clonotype was found many times. The chain joins TRBV29-1 to TRBJ2-1, with D tentatively TRBD1 or TRBD2 (5 bases each). This CDR3 spans 14 amino acids. The V gene's germline CDR1 is SQVTM and CDR2 ANQGSEA. Trimming left V 2 bases short and J 9 bases short, with 17 bases between. This CDR3 is CSVERAGRGSEQFF. The CDR3 DNA reads TGCAGCGTTGAAAGGGCAGGGAGAGGAAGTGAGCAGTTCTTC.

This clonotype appeared many times. The genes are TRBV4-3 and TRBJ1-1; TRBD1 matches 7 bases. The CDR3 runs to 15 residues. Germline V lookup: CDR1 LGHNA, CDR2 YSLEER. Losses at the gene ends were 1 base for V and 10 bases for J; bases not matched to a gene: 12. The CDR3 nucleotides are TGCGCCAGCAGCCAAGGCCGACAGGGCCATCAGGGAGCTTTCTTT. Translation gives CASSQGRQGHQGAFF.

This clonotype has more than one count but fewer than ten. V usage is TRBV6-1 and J usage is TRBJ1-4, with D possibly matching TRBD1 (5 bases). There are 13 residues in the CDR3. Germline V gives CDR1 MNHNS, CDR2 SASEGT. V was cut by 7 bases and J by 7 bases, with 13 bases left in between. The CDR3 DNA follows: TGTGCCAGCACTAGGGACGCAGGTGAAAAACTGTTTTTT. Protein product: CASTRDAGEKLFF.

In this sample, this clonotype turned up a few times. The chain uses TRBV7-8 and TRBJ1-1; 9 nucleotides align to TRBD1. V shed 5 bases, J shed 12 bases, and the junction held 13 bases outside the gene matches. Germline CDR1 SGHVS, CDR2 FQNEAQ. The CDR3 totals 14 residues. The CDR3 sequence is CASSQDRGSTVPFF. The CDR3 coding sequence is TGTGCCAGCAGCCAGGACAGGGGCTCTACCGTTCCTTTCTTT.

This clonotype was seen a few times. This chain connects TRBV6-1 to TRBJ2-3; 11 bases are shared with TRBD2. CDR1 is MNHNS, CDR2 SASEGT, per germline. J was trimmed by 4 bases and V by 6 bases; bases with no gene match: 6. The CDR3 covers 15 residues. CDR3 in DNA: TGTGCCAGCAGCCGACTAGCGGGGCCTCCAGATACGCAGTATTTT. It specifies CASSRLAGPPDTQYF.

There are a few counts of this clonotype. V is TRBV5-1 and J is TRBJ1-2, with D unresolved. V was trimmed by 4 bases and J by 2 bases, leaving 9 bases between them. There are 13 residues in the CDR3. Per germline, CDR1 SGHRS and CDR2 YFSETQ. CDR3 protein: CASSPGSNYGYTF. CDR3 DNA: TGCGCCAGCAGCCCGGGGTCCAACTATGGCTACACCTTC.

This clonotype was seen a few times. J is TRBJ2-2 and V is TRBV12-3 or TRBV12-4; D unresolved. V was pared by 6 bases and J by 4 bases, with 15 bases between. The CDR3 contains 15 residues. CDR3 sequence (DNA): TGTGCCAGCAGCCCGGGTCTCTCGGGCACCGGGGAGCTGTTTTTT. This gives the protein CASSPGLSGTGELFF.

Here the CDR3 reads CASSFESSYNSPLHF. Here the CDR3 DNA reads TGCGCCAGCAGCTTCGAGAGCTCCTATAATTCACCCCTCCACTTT. The rearrangement uses TRBV5-1 and TRBJ1-6; D unclear. The CDR3 sequence is 15 residues long. Looked up from germline, CDR1 is SGHRS and CDR2 is YFSETQ. With 2 bases removed from V and 0 bases from J, the gap between germline ends came to 6 bases.

The chain couples TRBV11-2 to TRBJ2-5; TRBD1 agrees at 8 bases. The V and J ends lost 2 bases and 5 bases, in that order; junction bases with no gene match: 7. Germline CDR1 reads SGHAT; CDR2 reads FQNNGV. The CDR3 sequence is 15 residues long. CDR3 DNA sequence: TGTGCCAGCAGCTTAAGACAGGGGCAGCAGGAGACCCAGTACTTC. Its protein product is CASSLRQGQQETQYF. The full variable domain, in which reference TRBV11-2 and TRBJ2-5 provide the parts outside the CDR3, is EAGVAQSPRYKIIEKRQSVAFWCNPISGHATLYWYQQILGQGPKLLIQFQNNGVVDDSQLPKDRFSAERLKGVDSTLKIQPAKLEDSAVYLCASSLRQGQQETQYFGPGTRLLVL.

The V and J genes are TRBV5-6 and TRBJ2-7, with D tentatively TRBD1 (6 bases). Trimming left V 7 bases short and J 0 bases short, with 11 bases between. The germline V gene has CDR1 SGHDT and CDR2 YYEEEE. This CDR3 has 13 amino acids. The CDR3 sequence: CASFGQNSYEQYF. The CDR3 DNA reads TGTGCCAGCTTCGGACAGAACTCCTACGAGCAGTACTTC.

The rearrangement uses TRBV5-5 and TRBJ1-1, with D unclear. V lost 0 bases, J lost 1 base, and 7 bases lay in between. The CDR3 has 14 amino acids. From germline, CDR1 is SGHKS and CDR2 YYEKEE (reference sequence). DNA for the CDR3: TGTGCCAGCAGCTTGGGGATGGCGAACACTGAAGCTTTCTTT. Its protein is CASSLGMANTEAFF.

This clonotype showed up just a few times. The chain employs TRBV27 and TRBJ1-3; D is ambiguous. V was cut by 2 bases and J by 0 bases, with 5 bases left in between. CDR3 length: 14 residues. CDR1 is MNHEY and CDR2 is SMNVEV in the germline V gene (reference sequence). CDR3 protein: CASSLEPSGNTIYF. DNA for the CDR3: TGTGCCAGCAGTTTAGAGCCCTCTGGAAACACCATATATTTT.

In its sample, this clonotype was seen a few times. The CDR3 DNA reads as TGCGCCAGCAGCCAAGGAGGGCCCCTAGCGGGGTCCCAAGAGACCCAGTACTTC. Translating gives CASSQGGPLAGSQETQYF. The chain combines TRBV4-3 with TRBJ2-5; 9 positions match TRBD2. J was trimmed by 1 base and V by 1 base; bases with no gene match: 10. The CDR3 loop spans 18 amino acids. Germline-derived CDR1 and CDR2 are LGHNA and YSLEER.

This clonotype was found many times. The rearrangement links TRBV12-3 or TRBV12-4 to TRBJ1-1, with a weak D call TRBD1 (6 bases). Trimming took off 5 bases at V and 3 bases at J, with 19 bases between the two ends. The CDR3 has 16 residues. CDR3 coding DNA: TGTGCCAGCAGTCCGAACAAACAGGGTCGAGACACTGAAGCTTTCTTT. Translating gives CASSPNKQGRDTEAFF.

This clonotype was counted only a few times. The CDR3: CASSRGQGGETQYF. The CDR3 coding sequence is TGCGCCAGCAGCCGGGGACAGGGTGGGGAGACCCAGTACTTC. This chain links TRBV5-1 with TRBJ2-5; 9 bases are shared with TRBD1. CDR1 is SGHRS and CDR2 is YFSETQ in the germline V gene. The CDR3 covers 14 residues. Trimming cost V 4 bases and J 5 bases; bases outside gene matches: 6.

The J gene is TRBJ1-1, the V gene TRBV7-2; D is unresolved. V lost 1 base and J 11 bases, leaving 11 bases between the germline ends. CDR1 SGHTA and CDR2 FQGNSA come from the germline V gene. The CDR3 spans 12 residues. CDR3 in amino acids: CASSLDSGGAFF. DNA for the CDR3: TGTGCCAGCAGCTTAGATAGCGGTGGGGCTTTCTTT. Full variable domain (remainder filled in from reference TRBV7-2 and TRBJ1-1): GAGVSQSPSNKVTEKGKDVELRCDPISGHTALYWYRQSLGQGLEFLIYFQGNSAPDKSGLPSDRFSAERTGGSVSTLTIQRTQQEDSAVYLCASSLDSGGAFFGQGTRLTVV.